This T cell receptor (beta chain) stems from a study of CD4+ T cells in melanoma. Profiled with immunoSEQ multiplex PCR; TCRdb holds only in-frame clones, not every one. The data hold 20,000 to 25,000 clones, with 78% observed a single time. With 2 bases removed from V and 2 bases from J, the gap between germline ends came to 16 bases. Germline V gives CDR1 WNHNN, CDR2 SYGVQD (reference sequence). CDR3 length equals 17 residues. The rearrangement uses TRBV10-1 and TRBJ1-5; D not certain. This receptor was taken from a human donor with melanoma. The CDR3 DNA reads as TGCGCCAGCAGTGAGCCAGCGTCGGGCAGTGGCAATCAGCCCCAGCATTTT. It encodes CASSEPASGSGNQPQHF.